The 26 T cell receptor beta chains in this list originate from one sample, sequenced in a study of Graves' ophthalmopathy and Graves' hyperthyroidism. Amplification of TCR beta CDR3 regions used RNA transcripts. The authors performed first-round RT-PCR with HTBI primers and then a second-round multiplex PCR. From the multiplex PCR reads, TCRdb called clonotypes with MiXCR, one entry per CDR3 protein. The sample has around 470,000 distinct CDR3 sequences, under 15% seen once. Sequencing used blood. Every receptor here comes from a woman younger than 45 with Graves' ophthalmopathy.

This clonotype was recorded at least ten times. This chain connects TRBV28 to TRBJ2-7, with D unclear. The V gene's germline CDR1 is MDHEN and CDR2 SYDVKM. This CDR3 spans 16 amino acids. V dropped 2 bases and J dropped 2 bases, with 16 bases sitting between them. In DNA form, the CDR3 reads TGTGCCAGCAGTTTACGGCTGGAAGGGCCCCCCTACGAGCAGTACTTC. Translated, it gives CASSLRLEGPPYEQYF.

Concerning this clonotype itself: A read error is possible here, since a much larger clone lies one base away. The rearrangement uses TRBV24-1 and TRBJ1-2; tentative D call: TRBD1 (5 bases). In germline, CDR1 is KGHDR, CDR2 SFDVKD. This CDR3 contains 15 residues. V was pared by 12 bases and J by 4 bases, with 23 bases between. CDR3 DNA sequence: TGTGCCGCCTGTGACTCCGGGACGAGGAGCTATGGCTACACCTTC. As protein: CAACDSGTRSYGYTF.

CDR3 coding DNA: TGTGCCAGCAGCTTGCGCGGACCTGCTGAGACCCAGTACTTC. It encodes CASSLRGPAETQYF. This chain connects TRBV5-5 to TRBJ2-5; D remains unclear. CDR3 length: 14 residues. V lost 1 base, J lost 5 bases, and 12 bases lay in between. Looked up from germline, CDR1 is SGHKS and CDR2 is YYEKEE (reference sequence).

Many counts were recorded for this clonotype. The chain combines TRBV12-3 or TRBV12-4 with TRBJ2-7; TRBD1 aligns across 7 bases. V lost 7 bases, J lost 6 bases, and 15 bases stayed unmatched. The CDR3 has 15 residues. Here the CDR3 DNA reads TGTGCCAGCACTCCGACAGGGTTTGAAAAACGCGAGCAGTACTTC. This codes for CASTPTGFEKREQYF.

This clonotype was counted ten times or more. The chain is built from TRBV28 and TRBJ1-3, with 7 bases aligning to TRBD1. J gave up 6 bases and V 5 bases, and 7 bases lay outside the gene matches. CDR3 size: 14 residues. Germline lookup yields CDR1 MDHEN and CDR2 SYDVKM. The CDR3 sequence is CASSPARGPNTIYF. DNA for the CDR3: TGTGCCAGCAGTCCCGCAAGGGGGCCAAACACCATATATTTT.

This clonotype has a handful of counts. The chain links TRBV27 to TRBJ2-6; D gene unclear. The V and J ends lost 3 bases and 1 base respectively, with 4 bases between them. Germline V gene lookup returns CDR1 MNHEY and CDR2 SMNVEV (reference sequence). The CDR3 is 14 amino acids. CDR3 protein: CASSFMSGANVLTF. The CDR3 DNA is TGTGCCAGCAGTTTCATGTCTGGGGCCAACGTCCTGACTTTC.

This clonotype occurred many times. V usage is TRBV6-5 and J usage is TRBJ1-5; 10 nucleotides match TRBD1. V lost 4 bases, J lost 4 bases, and 7 bases stayed unmatched. The CDR3 loop spans 16 amino acids. CDR1 and CDR2 (germline): MNHEY, SVGAGI. Here the CDR3 reads CASSSDRGHRNQPQHF. CDR3 nucleotides: TGTGCCAGCAGTTCAGACAGGGGGCATCGGAATCAGCCCCAGCATTTT.

This clonotype came up many times. This chain joins TRBV12-3 or TRBV12-4 and TRBJ2-7; no clear D gene. Trimming cost V 5 bases and J 7 bases, with 18 bases left between them. The CDR3 totals 14 residues. Written as DNA, the CDR3 is TGTGCCAGCAGTCCCCCCAACGGAGCCGTAGAGCAGTACTTC. It codes for CASSPPNGAVEQYF.

On this clonotype: One base away lies a much larger clone, so this may be a sequencing read error. The chain links TRBV20-1 to TRBJ1-1; TRBD1 aligns across 8 bases. CDR3 length: 15 residues. CDR1 DFQATT and CDR2 SNEGSKA come from the germline V gene (reference sequence). CDR3 protein: CSARDSRQGNTEACF. Written as DNA, the CDR3 is TGCAGTGCTAGAGATTCCCGACAGGGGAACACTGAAGCTTGCTTT.

This clonotype has a count of ten or more. The V call is TRBV5-1, the J call TRBJ1-1, with 7 bases aligning to TRBD1. Germline lookup yields CDR1 SGHRS and CDR2 YFSETQ. There are 15 residues in the CDR3. The ends lost 0 bases at V and 5 bases at J; junction bases unmatched: 7. CDR3 loop: CASSLGQGRKTEAFF. The CDR3 nucleotides read TGCGCCAGCAGCTTGGGACAGGGTAGGAAGACTGAAGCTTTCTTT.

This clonotype was found a few times. The chain links TRBV12-3 or TRBV12-4 to TRBJ2-1; 7 nucleotides match TRBD2. V lost 1 base to trimming and J lost 7 bases; unmatched junction nucleotides: 7. The CDR3 length is 15 residues. The CDR3 region is CASSLDALASNEQFF. For the CDR3, the DNA is TGTGCCAGCAGTTTAGACGCACTAGCGAGTAATGAGCAGTTCTTC.

V usage is TRBV12-3 or TRBV12-4 and J usage is TRBJ1-2, with 9 bases lining up with TRBD1. There are 15 residues in the CDR3. Trimming cost V 5 bases and J 8 bases; bases outside gene matches: 12. CDR3: CASSPHTGTGYGYTF. The DNA of the CDR3 is TGTGCCAGCAGTCCCCATACCGGGACAGGGTACGGCTACACCTTC.

The J gene is TRBJ1-1, the V gene TRBV20-1; D unclear. V lost 0 bases and J 4 bases, leaving 15 bases between the germline ends. This CDR3 is built from 15 residues. The germline CDR1 and CDR2 sequences are DFQATT and SNEGSKA (reference sequence). The CDR3 DNA reads TGCAGTGCTAGAGATTCGTTTGGGCGGAGCACTGAAGCTTTCTTT. Translating gives CSARDSFGRSTEAFF.

This chain links TRBV6-1 with TRBJ1-5; the D is unclear. V lost 4 bases to trimming and J lost 0 bases, with 13 bases between them. Germline V gives CDR1 MNHNS, CDR2 SASEGT. This CDR3 region has 16 residues. In DNA, the CDR3 is TGTGCCAGCAGTGGAAGCAGACACTATAGCAATCAGCCCCAGCATTTT. This translates into CASSGSRHYSNQPQHF.

This chain connects TRBV28 to TRBJ2-5; no clear D. The CDR3 has 12 residues. Germline CDR1 MDHEN, CDR2 SYDVKM. V shed 7 bases and J shed 5 bases, with 11 bases lying between them. The CDR3 sequence is CASNREKETQYF. In DNA form, the CDR3 reads TGTGCCAGCAATCGAGAGAAGGAGACCCAGTACTTC.

This clonotype was seen a handful of times. The V gene is TRBV3-1, the J gene TRBJ2-4; D may correspond to TRBD1 or TRBD2 (5 bases each). The CDR3 is 13 amino acids. Germline V gene sequence: CDR1 LGHDT, CDR2 YNNKEL (reference sequence). Trimming left V 8 bases short and J 9 bases short, with 17 bases between. The CDR3 is CASSGLRSGIQYF. DNA of the CDR3: TGTGCCAGCTCGGGGCTTAGAAGCGGCATTCAGTACTTC.

This clonotype was detected ten times or more. The chain couples TRBV19 to TRBJ1-2, with D hard to call. CDR3 length: 9 amino acids. Germline CDR1 is LNHDA and CDR2 is SQIVND (reference sequence). The germline V and J ends were trimmed by 5 bases and 10 bases, with 5 bases remaining between them. DNA for the CDR3: TGTGCCAGTAGTCCTCCCTACACCTTC. This sequence encodes CASSPPYTF.

This clonotype was seen at least ten times. The chain links TRBV19 to TRBJ1-1, with a possible D match to TRBD1 (6 bases). The V end was cut by 5 bases, the J end by 1 base, with 14 bases between. The CDR3 spans 15 residues. Per germline, CDR1 LNHDA and CDR2 SQIVND (reference sequence). CDR3 amino acids: CASSSPAGENTEAFF. For the CDR3, the DNA is TGTGCCAGTAGTTCCCCCGCAGGGGAGAACACTGAAGCTTTCTTT.

This clonotype appeared a few times. The rearrangement uses TRBV2 and TRBJ1-2, with a weak D call TRBD1 (5 bases). Per germline, CDR1 SNHLY and CDR2 FYNNEI. Trimming removed 6 bases from V and 3 bases from J, with 17 bases in between. There are 15 residues in the CDR3. The CDR3: CASRIARRGDYGYTF. DNA of the CDR3: TGTGCCAGCAGGATCGCGAGGAGGGGCGACTATGGCTACACCTTC.

This clonotype was detected many times. The chain uses TRBV3-1 and TRBJ1-1; no clear D. V lost 1 base and J 6 bases, leaving 6 bases between the germline ends. The CDR3 extends over 12 amino acids. Germline V gives CDR1 LGHDT, CDR2 YNNKEL (reference sequence). The CDR3 coding sequence is TGTGCCAGCAGCCAAGCCTCAGCTGAAGCTTTCTTT. Translated, it gives CASSQASAEAFF.

This clonotype has at least ten counts. The V gene is TRBV19, the J gene TRBJ1-2; 10 bases map to TRBD1. From germline, CDR1 is LNHDA and CDR2 SQIVND (reference sequence). V trimming: 7 bases; J trimming: 2 bases; junction bases outside the gene matches: 13. The length of the CDR3 is 17 residues. CDR3 region: CASISLPGQGRNYGYTF. The CDR3 DNA reads TGTGCCAGTATCTCCCTACCGGGACAGGGGAGGAACTATGGCTACACCTTC.

This clonotype has at least ten counts. V usage is TRBV15 and J usage is TRBJ1-1; D possibly corresponds to TRBD1 (5 bases). The CDR3 totals 14 residues. Germline CDR1 LNHNV, CDR2 YYDKDF (reference sequence). The ends were cut back, 2 bases at V and 5 bases at J, with 12 bases in the middle. The CDR3 reads CATSRNRGGTEAFF. CDR3 coding DNA: TGTGCCACCAGCAGAAATCGCGGGGGAACTGAAGCTTTCTTT.

This clonotype was observed at least ten times. The V and J genes are TRBV10-3 and TRBJ2-7, with D possibly being TRBD1 (5 bases). The CDR3 extends over 13 amino acids. In germline, CDR1 is ENHRY, CDR2 SYGVKD. The V end lost 4 bases, the J end lost 6 bases, and 13 bases lay between the germline ends. The CDR3 DNA sequence: TGTGCCATCAGTGGGCAGGGTGCAGGCGAGCAGTACTTC. Amino acids: CAISGQGAGEQYF.

The chain is built from TRBV27 and TRBJ1-6, with D perhaps TRBD1 (5 bases). The germline V gene has CDR1 MNHEY and CDR2 SMNVEV (reference sequence). V was pared by 5 bases and J by 9 bases, with 8 bases between. CDR3 length: 12 residues. The CDR3, as DNA: TGTGCCAGCAGTACCGGGGGTTCACCCCTCCACTTT. It yields the protein CASSTGGSPLHF.

This clonotype has ten or more counts. The chain joins TRBV14 to TRBJ2-7; possibly TRBD1 or TRBD2 for D (5 bases each). The CDR3 is 15 amino acids. Germline V CDR1 and CDR2: SGHDN, FVKESK. V lost 5 bases and J lost 9, with 23 bases in between. DNA of the CDR3: TGTGCCAGCAGCGAAGCCGGGACGGTGGTTGTCGGGCAGTACTTC. Protein product: CASSEAGTVVVGQYF.

This clonotype showed up just a few times. The genes are TRBV12-3 or TRBV12-4 and TRBJ2-3, with TRBD2 matching 9 bases. CDR3 length: 15 amino acids. The V gene end was trimmed by 6 bases and the J gene end by 0 bases; junction bases not matched to a gene: 4. CDR3 coding DNA: TGTGCCAGCAGACTTACTAGCGGGAGCACAGATACGCAGTATTTT. It translates to CASRLTSGSTDTQYF.